This T cell receptor beta chain is from a study of CD8+ T cells in alopecia areata. V lost 4 bases and J 3 bases, leaving 10 bases between the germline ends. CDR3 length: 13 residues. Looked up from germline, CDR1 is MGHDK and CDR2 is SYGVNS. Treatment in this sample: oral pan-JAK inhibitor, 5-10 mg twice daily. TCR sequencing used cDNA made by reverse transcription of extracted RNA. Sequencing was performed with immunoSEQ multiplex PCR; in TCRdb, only in-frame clones are kept and a portion is missing. The sample comprises 120,000 or so clones, under 65% of which are singletons, and 4.5% to 6% rests with the top ten.

The gene calls are TRBV25-1 and TRBJ2-7, with a weak D call TRBD2 (6 bases). This specimen was CD4+ T cells sorted from blood, taken at week 4, from a patient treated with tofacitinib. This TCR derives from a human donor with alopecia areata. The CDR3 coding sequence is TGTGCCAGCAGTGGAGGAGGGTTCTACGAGCAGTACTTC. Encoded protein: CASSGGGFYEQYF.